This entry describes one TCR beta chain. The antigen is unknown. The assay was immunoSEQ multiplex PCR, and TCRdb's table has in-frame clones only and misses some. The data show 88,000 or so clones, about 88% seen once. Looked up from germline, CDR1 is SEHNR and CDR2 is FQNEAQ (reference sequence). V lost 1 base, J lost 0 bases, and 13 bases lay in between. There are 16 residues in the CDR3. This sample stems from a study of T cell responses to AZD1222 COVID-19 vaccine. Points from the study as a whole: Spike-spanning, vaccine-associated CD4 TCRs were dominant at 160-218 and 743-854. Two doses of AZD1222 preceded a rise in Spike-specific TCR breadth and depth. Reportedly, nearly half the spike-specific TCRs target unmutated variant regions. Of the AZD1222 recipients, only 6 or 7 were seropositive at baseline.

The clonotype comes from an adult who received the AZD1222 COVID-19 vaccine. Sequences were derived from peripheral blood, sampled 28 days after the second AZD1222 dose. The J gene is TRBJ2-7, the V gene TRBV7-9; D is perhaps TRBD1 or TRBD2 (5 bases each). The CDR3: CASSLDFGGNSYEQYF. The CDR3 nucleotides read TGTGCCAGCAGCTTAGATTTTGGGGGAAACTCCTACGAGCAGTACTTC.